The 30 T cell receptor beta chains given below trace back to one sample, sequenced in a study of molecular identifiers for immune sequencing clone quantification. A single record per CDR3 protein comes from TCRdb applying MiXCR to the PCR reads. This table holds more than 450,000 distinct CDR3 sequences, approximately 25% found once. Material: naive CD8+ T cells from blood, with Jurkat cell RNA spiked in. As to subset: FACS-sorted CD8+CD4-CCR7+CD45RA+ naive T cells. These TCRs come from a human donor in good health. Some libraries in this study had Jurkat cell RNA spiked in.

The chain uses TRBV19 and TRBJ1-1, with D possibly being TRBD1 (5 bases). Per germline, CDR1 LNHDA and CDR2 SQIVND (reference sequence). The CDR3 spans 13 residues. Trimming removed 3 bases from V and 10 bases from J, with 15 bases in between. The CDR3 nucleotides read TGTGCCAGTAGTATGCGGGGGGGATCTGGAGCTTTCTTT. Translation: CASSMRGGSGAFF.

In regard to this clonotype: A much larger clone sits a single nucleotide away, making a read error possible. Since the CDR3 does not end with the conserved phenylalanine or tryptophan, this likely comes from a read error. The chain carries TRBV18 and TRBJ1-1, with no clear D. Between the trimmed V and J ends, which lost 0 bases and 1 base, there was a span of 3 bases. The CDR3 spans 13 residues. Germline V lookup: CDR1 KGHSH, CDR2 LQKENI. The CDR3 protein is CASSPPENTEAFL. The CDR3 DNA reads TGTGCCAGCTCACCACCCGAGAACACTGAAGCTTTCCTT.

CDR3 sequence reads: CASSIYTGPYEQYF. The DNA for the CDR3 is TGTGCCAGCAGTATCTACACAGGGCCCTACGAGCAGTACTTC. The chain joins TRBV27 to TRBJ2-7; possibly TRBD1 for D (6 bases). There are 14 residues in the CDR3. Germline values: CDR1 MNHEY, CDR2 SMNVEV (reference sequence). V was shortened by 5 bases and J by 2 bases, with 13 bases between the two germline ends.

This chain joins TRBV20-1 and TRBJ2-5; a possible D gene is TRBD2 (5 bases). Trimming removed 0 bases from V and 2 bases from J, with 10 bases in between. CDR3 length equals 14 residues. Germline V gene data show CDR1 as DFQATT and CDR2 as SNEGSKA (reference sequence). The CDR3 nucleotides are TGCAGTGCTAGAGATGGCGGAGGACAAGAGACCCAGTACTTC. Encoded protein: CSARDGGGQETQYF.

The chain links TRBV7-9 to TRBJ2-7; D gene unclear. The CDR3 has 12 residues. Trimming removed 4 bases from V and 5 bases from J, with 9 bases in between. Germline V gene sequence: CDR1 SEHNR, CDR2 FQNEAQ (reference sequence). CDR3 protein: CASSSSADEQYF. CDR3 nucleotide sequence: TGTGCCAGCAGCTCCTCGGCCGACGAGCAGTACTTC.

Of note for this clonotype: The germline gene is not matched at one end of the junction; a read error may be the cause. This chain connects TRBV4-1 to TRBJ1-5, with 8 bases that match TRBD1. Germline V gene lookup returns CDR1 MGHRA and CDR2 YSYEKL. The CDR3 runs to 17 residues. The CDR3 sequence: CVSSHHADRVSNQPQHF. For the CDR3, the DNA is TGCGTCAGCAGCCACCACGCGGACAGGGTAAGCAATCAGCCCCAGCATTTT.

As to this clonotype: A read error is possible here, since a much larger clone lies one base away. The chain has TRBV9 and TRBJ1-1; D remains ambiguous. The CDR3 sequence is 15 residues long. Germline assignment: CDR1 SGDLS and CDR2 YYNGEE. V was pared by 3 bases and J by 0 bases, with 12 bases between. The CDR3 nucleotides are TGTGCCAGCAGCGAATTTCAGCTCATGAACACTGAAGCTTTCTTT. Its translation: CASSEFQLMNTEAFF.

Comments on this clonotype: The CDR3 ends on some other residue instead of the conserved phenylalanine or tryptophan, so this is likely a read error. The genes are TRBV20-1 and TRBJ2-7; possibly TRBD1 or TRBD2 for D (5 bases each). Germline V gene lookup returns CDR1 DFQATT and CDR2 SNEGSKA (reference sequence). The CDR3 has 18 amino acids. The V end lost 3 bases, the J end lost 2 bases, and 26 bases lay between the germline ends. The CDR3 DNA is TGCAGTGCTAGTCGAACAGTTGTAAAGGTTTGGGACGCCTACGAGCAGTACCTC. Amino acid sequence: CSASRTVVKVWDAYEQYL.

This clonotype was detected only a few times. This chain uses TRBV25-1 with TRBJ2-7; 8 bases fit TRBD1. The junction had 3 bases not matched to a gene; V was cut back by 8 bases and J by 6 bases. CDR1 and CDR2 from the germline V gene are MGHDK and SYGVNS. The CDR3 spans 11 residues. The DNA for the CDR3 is TGTGCCAGCGGACAGGGCATCGAGCAGTACTTC. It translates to CASGQGIEQYF.

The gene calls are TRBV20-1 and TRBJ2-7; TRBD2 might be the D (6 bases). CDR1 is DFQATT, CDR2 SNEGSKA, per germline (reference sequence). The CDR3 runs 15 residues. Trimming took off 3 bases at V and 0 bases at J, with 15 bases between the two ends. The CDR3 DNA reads TGCAGTGCTAGGCCACTAGCTGCCAGCTCCTACGAGCAGTACTTC. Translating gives CSARPLAASSYEQYF.

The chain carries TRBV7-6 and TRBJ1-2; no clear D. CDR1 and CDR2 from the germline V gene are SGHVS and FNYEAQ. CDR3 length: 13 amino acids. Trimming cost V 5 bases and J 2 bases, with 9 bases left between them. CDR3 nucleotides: TGTGCCAGCAGCCCCGGATCAAACTATGGCTACACCTTC. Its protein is CASSPGSNYGYTF. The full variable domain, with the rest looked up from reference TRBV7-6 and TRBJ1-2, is GAGVSQSPRYKVTKRGQDVALRCDPISGHVSLYWYRQALGQGPEFLTYFNYEAQQDKSGLPNDRFSAERPEGSISTLTIQRTEQRDSAMYRCASSPGSNYGYTFGSGTRLTVV.

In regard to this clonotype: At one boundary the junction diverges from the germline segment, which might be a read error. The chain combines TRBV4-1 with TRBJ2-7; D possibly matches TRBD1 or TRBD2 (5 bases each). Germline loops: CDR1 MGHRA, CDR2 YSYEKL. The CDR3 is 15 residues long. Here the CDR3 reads CASSQDGTATYELYF. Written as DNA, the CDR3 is TGCGCCAGCAGCCAAGATGGGACGGCGACCTACGAGCTGTACTTC.

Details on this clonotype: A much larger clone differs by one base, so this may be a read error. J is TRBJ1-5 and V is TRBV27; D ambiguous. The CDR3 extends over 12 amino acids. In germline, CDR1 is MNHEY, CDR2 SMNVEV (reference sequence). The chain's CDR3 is CASSGFNQHQHF. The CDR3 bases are TGTGCCAGCAGTGGATTCAATCAGCACCAGCATTTT.

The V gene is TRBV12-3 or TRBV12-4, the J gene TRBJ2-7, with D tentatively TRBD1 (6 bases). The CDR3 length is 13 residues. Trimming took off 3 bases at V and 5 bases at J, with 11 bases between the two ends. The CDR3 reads CASSFAGAHEQYF. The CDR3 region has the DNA TGTGCCAGCAGTTTCGCAGGGGCCCACGAGCAGTACTTC.

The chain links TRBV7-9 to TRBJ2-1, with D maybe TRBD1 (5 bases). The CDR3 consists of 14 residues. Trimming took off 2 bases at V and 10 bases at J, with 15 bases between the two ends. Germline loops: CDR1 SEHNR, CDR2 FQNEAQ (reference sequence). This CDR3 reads CASSLSTVSFEQFF. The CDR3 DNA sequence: TGTGCCAGCAGCTTATCGACAGTATCTTTCGAGCAGTTCTTC.

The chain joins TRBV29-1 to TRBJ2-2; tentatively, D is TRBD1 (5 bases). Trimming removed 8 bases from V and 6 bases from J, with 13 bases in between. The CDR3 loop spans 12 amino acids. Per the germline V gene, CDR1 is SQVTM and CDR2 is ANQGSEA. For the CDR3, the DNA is TGCAGCATAGATGACAGATCCGGGGAGCTGTTTTTT. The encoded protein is CSIDDRSGELFF.

CDR3 region: CSAKRVLFDEQYF. In nucleotides, the CDR3 is TGCAGTGCCAAAAGGGTTCTATTCGACGAGCAGTACTTC. The chain couples TRBV20-1 to TRBJ2-7; D is undetermined. Trimming removed 6 bases at V and 5 bases at J, with 17 bases between. The CDR3 is 13 amino acids. Germline CDR1 is DFQATT and CDR2 is SNEGSKA (reference sequence).

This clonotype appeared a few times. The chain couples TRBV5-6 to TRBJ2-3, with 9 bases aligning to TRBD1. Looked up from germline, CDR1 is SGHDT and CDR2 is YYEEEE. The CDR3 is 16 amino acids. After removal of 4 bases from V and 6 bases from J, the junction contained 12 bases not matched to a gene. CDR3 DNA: TGTGCCAGCAGCGATCACAGGGGGCATCTTTCGGATACGCAGTATTTT. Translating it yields CASSDHRGHLSDTQYF.

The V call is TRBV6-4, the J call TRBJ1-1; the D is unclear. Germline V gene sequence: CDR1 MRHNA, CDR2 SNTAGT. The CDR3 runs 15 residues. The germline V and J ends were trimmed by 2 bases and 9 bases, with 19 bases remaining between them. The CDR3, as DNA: TGTGCCAGCAGTGACACAAATTCTTCCCGCGCTAAAGCTTTCTTT. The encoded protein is CASSDTNSSRAKAFF.

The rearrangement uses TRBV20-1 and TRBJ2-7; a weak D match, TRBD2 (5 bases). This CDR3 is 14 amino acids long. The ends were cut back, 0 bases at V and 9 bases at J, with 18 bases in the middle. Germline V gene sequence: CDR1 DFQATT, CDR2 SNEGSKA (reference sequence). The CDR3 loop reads CSARDPDSRAGQYF. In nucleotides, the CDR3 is TGCAGTGCTAGAGATCCCGACTCGCGGGCTGGGCAGTACTTC.

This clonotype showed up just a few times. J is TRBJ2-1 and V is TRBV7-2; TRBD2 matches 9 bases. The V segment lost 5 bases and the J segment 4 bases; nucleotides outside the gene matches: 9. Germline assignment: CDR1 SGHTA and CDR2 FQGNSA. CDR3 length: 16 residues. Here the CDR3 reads CASSTLAGPEYNEQFF. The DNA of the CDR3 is TGTGCCAGCAGCACGCTAGCGGGACCGGAATACAATGAGCAGTTCTTC. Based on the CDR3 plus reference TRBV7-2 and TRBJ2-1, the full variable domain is GAGVSQSPSNKVTEKGKDVELRCDPISGHTALYWYRQSLGQGLEFLIYFQGNSAPDKSGLPSDRFSAERTGGSVSTLTIQRTQQEDSAVYLCASSTLAGPEYNEQFFGPGTRLTVL.

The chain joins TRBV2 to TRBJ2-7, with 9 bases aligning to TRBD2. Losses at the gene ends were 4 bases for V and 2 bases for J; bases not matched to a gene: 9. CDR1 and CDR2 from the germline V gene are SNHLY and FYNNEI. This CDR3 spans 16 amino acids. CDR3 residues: CASSAAAGGPPYEQYF. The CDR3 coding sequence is TGTGCCAGCAGTGCCGCGGCGGGAGGGCCCCCCTACGAGCAGTACTTC.

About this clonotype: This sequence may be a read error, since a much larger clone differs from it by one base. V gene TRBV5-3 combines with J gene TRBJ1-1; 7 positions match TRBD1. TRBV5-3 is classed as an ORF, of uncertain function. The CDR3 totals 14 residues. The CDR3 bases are TGTGCCAGCAGCTGGGGACAGACGAACCCTGAAGCTTTCTTT. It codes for CASSWGQTNPEAFF.

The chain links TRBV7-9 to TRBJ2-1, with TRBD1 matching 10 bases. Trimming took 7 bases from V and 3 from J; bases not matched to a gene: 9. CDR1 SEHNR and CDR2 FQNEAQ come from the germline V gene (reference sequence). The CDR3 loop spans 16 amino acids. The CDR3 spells CASTHLGTGDYNEQFF. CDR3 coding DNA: TGTGCCAGCACACATTTAGGGACAGGGGACTACAATGAGCAGTTCTTC. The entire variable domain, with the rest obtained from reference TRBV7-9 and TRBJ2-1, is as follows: DTGVSQNPRHKITKRGQNVTFRCDPISEHNRLYWYRQTLGQGPEFLTYFQNEAQLEKSRLLSDRFSAERPKGSFSTLEIQRTEQGDSAMYLCASTHLGTGDYNEQFFGPGTRLTVL.

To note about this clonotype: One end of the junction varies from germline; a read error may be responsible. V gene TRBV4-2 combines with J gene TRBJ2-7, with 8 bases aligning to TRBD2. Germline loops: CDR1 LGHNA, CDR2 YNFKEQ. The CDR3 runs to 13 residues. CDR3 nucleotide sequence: TGTGCGAGCAGCCAAGGACTAGCAAACGGGCAGTACTTC. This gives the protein CASSQGLANGQYF.

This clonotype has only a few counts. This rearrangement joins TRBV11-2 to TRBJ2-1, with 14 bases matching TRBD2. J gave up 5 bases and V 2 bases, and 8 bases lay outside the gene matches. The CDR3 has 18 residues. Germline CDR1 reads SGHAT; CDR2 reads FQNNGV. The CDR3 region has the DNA TGTGCCAGCAGCTTAACCGGGACTAGCGGGGGTTACCACAATGAGCAGTTCTTC. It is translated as CASSLTGTSGGYHNEQFF.

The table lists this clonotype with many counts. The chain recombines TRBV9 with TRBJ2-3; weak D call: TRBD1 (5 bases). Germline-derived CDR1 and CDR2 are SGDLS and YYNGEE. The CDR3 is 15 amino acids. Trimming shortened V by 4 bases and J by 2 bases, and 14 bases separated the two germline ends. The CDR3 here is CASSPGAASTDTQYF. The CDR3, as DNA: TGTGCCAGCAGCCCTGGGGCGGCGTCCACAGATACGCAGTATTTT.

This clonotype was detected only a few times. The CDR3 is CASSPVGTSHTYEQYF. CDR3 nucleotides: TGTGCCAGCTCACCAGTAGGGACCTCACATACTTACGAGCAGTACTTC. This sequence joins TRBV18 and TRBJ2-7; either TRBD1 or TRBD2 may fit D (5 bases each). V was cut by 2 bases and J by 4 bases, with 18 bases left in between. The germline V gene encodes CDR1 KGHSH and CDR2 LQKENI. The length of the CDR3 is 16 residues.

CDR3 bases: TGCGCCAGCAGCCTTCGGGACAGGGACAACAATGAGCAGTTCTTC. It encodes CASSLRDRDNNEQFF. The chain joins TRBV4-1 to TRBJ2-1; TRBD1 matches 9 bases. The V segment lost 4 bases and the J segment 5 bases; nucleotides outside the gene matches: 6. This CDR3 spans 15 amino acids. Germline CDR1 MGHRA, CDR2 YSYEKL.

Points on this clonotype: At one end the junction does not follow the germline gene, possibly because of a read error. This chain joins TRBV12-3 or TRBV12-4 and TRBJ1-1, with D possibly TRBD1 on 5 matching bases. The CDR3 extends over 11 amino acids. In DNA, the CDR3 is TGTGCCAGCAGCTGGGGGGACGAAGCTGTCTTT. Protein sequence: CASSWGDEAVF.